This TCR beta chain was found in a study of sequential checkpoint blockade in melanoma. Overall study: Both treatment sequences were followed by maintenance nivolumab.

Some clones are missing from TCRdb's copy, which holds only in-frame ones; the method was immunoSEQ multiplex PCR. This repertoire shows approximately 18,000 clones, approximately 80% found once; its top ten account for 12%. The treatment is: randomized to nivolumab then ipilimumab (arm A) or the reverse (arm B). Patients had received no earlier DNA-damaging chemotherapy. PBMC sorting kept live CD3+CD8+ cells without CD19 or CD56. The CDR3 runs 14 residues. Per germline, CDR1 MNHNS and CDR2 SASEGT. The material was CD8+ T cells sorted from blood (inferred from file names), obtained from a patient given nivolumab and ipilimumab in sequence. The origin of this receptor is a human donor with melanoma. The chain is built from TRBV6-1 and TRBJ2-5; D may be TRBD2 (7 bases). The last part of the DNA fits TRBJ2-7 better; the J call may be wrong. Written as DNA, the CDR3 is TGTGCCAGCAGTGCGGGGGGCTACGCCTACGAGCAGTACTTC. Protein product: CASSAGGYAYEQYF.